The source of this T cell receptor beta chain is a study of CD8 T cells in ankylosing spondylitis. Quantitative 5'-RACE with molecular barcodes generated TCR beta libraries. TCRdb itself ran the 5' RACE reads through MiXCR, one entry per CDR3 protein. Of about 300,000 distinct CDR3 sequences listed, less than 25% are singletons. In germline, CDR1 is LGHNA, CDR2 YSLEER. The CDR3 totals 15 residues. Trimming stripped 4 bases from V and 1 base from J, with 13 bases between. In regard to this clonotype: Its antigen is not identified.

Study-wide findings and caveats: Matched ankylosing spondylitis synovial fluid reportedly showed significant enrichment of disease-linked clones. Researchers report that disease-linked clones proved CD8+ and relatively rare in peripheral blood. Seemingly characteristic of ankylosing spondylitis blood was a TCR beta motif consisting of eight highly homologous variants.

The clonotype comes from a female donor with ankylosing spondylitis or in good health (not recorded which). The sample comprised blood, either unsorted or a sorted T cell fraction (not recorded which). The chain uses TRBV4-3 and TRBJ1-1; D gene uncertain. CDR3 nucleotides: TGCGCCAGCAGCCCCTCTGGGGATGGGAACACTGAAGCTTTCTTT. It encodes CASSPSGDGNTEAFF.